Listed here are 29 T cell receptor beta chains from one sample, sequenced in a study of follicular helper T cells after annual influenza vaccination. Assay: immunoSEQ multiplex PCR; the TCRdb copy retains only in-frame clones and omits some. The data show about 5,800 clones, with approximately 85% seen just once and around 1.1% held by the top ten. Time point of the sample: 2015-2016 season, pre-vaccination. Sequencing was performed on CXCR5+ CD38- circulating T follicular helper cells from blood, taken on the day of influenza vaccination. As to subset: circulating Tfh, non-naive CD4+CXCR5+PD-1+ (ICOS+CD38+ or ICOS-CD38-). The receptors were gathered from an adult who received the influenza vaccine.

This chain uses TRBV6-6 with TRBJ2-3; TRBD2 matches at 7 bases. In germline, CDR1 is MNHNY, CDR2 SVGAGI (reference sequence). The V and J ends lost 5 bases and 5 bases, in that order; junction bases with no gene match: 7. The CDR3 is 14 residues long. CDR3 sequence: CASSLLGGKDTQYF. The DNA for the CDR3 is TGTGCCAGCAGTCTCCTGGGGGGGAAAGATACGCAGTATTTT.

This clone was recorded only once. The gene calls are TRBV6-1 and TRBJ2-7, with D unclear. Per germline, CDR1 MNHNS and CDR2 SASEGT. Trimming took 2 bases from V and 4 from J, leaving 12 bases between them. The CDR3 spans 14 residues. DNA of the CDR3: TGTGCCAGCAGTGAAATGGAAATAACTTACGAGCAGTACTTC. It specifies CASSEMEITYEQYF.

This clone was recorded a few times. J is TRBJ2-7 and V is TRBV11-2; 7 bases are a match to TRBD2. The CDR3 has 14 amino acids. CDR1 is SGHAT and CDR2 is FQNNGV in the germline V gene. V was clipped by 6 bases and J by 5 bases; unmatched bases: 10. The CDR3 DNA follows: TGTGCCAGCAGACCCGGGGGAGGGCTTGACGAGCAGTACTTC. Protein sequence: CASRPGGGLDEQYF.

The V and J genes are TRBV5-1 and TRBJ2-1; 14 bases map to TRBD2. The CDR3 loop spans 16 amino acids. Per germline, CDR1 SGHRS and CDR2 YFSETQ. V dropped 3 bases and J dropped 13; count of bases not matched to a gene: 12. CDR3 DNA sequence: TGCGCCAGCAGCTCTCGACTAGCGGGAGGGGTGGGTGTACAGTTCTTC. This codes for CASSSRLAGGVGVQFF. Filled out from reference TRBV5-1 and TRBJ2-1, the complete variable domain reads KAGVTQTPRYLIKTRGQQVTLSCSPISGHRSVSWYQQTPGQGLQFLFEYFSETQRNKGNFPGRFSGRQFSNSRSEMNVSTLELGDSALYLCASSSRLAGGVGVQFFGPGTRLTVL.

The gene calls are TRBV25-1 and TRBJ2-6; tentative D call: TRBD2 (6 bases). Looked up from germline, CDR1 is MGHDK and CDR2 is SYGVNS. The CDR3 has 16 amino acids. V gave up 2 bases and J gave up 0 bases, with 8 bases separating them. The DNA of the CDR3 is TGTGCCAGCAGTGAAGTGGGAGGCTCTGGGGCCAACGTCCTGACTTTC. Translated: CASSEVGGSGANVLTF.

The CDR3 region is CASSPRRDQETQYF. CDR3 sequence (DNA): TGTGCCAGCAGCCCCCGACGGGATCAAGAGACCCAGTACTTC. The genes are TRBV7-2 and TRBJ2-5, with a tentative D call TRBD2 (5 bases). V was trimmed by 5 bases and J by 2 bases, leaving 12 bases between them. The germline V gene has CDR1 SGHTA and CDR2 FQGNSA. This CDR3 contains 14 residues.

The rearrangement uses TRBV28 and TRBJ1-1; D is ambiguous. Trimming pared 10 bases from V and 1 base from J, leaving 13 bases between. The CDR3 runs 13 residues. Germline CDR1 MDHEN, CDR2 SYDVKM. For the CDR3, the DNA is TGTGCCATCGCGACACACCCGAACACTGAAGCTTTCTTT. Its protein product is CAIATHPNTEAFF.

This clone was counted once. This chain's CDR3 is CASSLNSEKLFF. The CDR3 region has the DNA TGTGCCAGCAGTTTGAATTCTGAAAAACTGTTTTTT. The J gene is TRBJ1-4, the V gene TRBV28; D not certain. The CDR3 loop spans 12 amino acids. V dropped 3 bases and J dropped 7 bases, with 6 bases sitting between them. Germline loops: CDR1 MDHEN, CDR2 SYDVKM.

This chain uses TRBV25-1 with TRBJ2-1, with TRBD2 as a possible D gene (5 bases). From germline, CDR1 is MGHDK and CDR2 SYGVNS. V was pared by 1 base and J by 4 bases, with 8 bases between. The CDR3 is 14 amino acids. The CDR3: CASSESSGYNEQFF. The CDR3 DNA is TGTGCCAGCAGTGAATCAAGCGGATACAATGAGCAGTTCTTC.

This chain connects TRBV15 to TRBJ1-1; D possibly corresponds to TRBD1 (6 bases). The V end lost 3 bases, the J end lost 12 bases, and 20 bases lay between the germline ends. CDR3 size: 14 residues. CDR1 and CDR2 from the germline V gene are LNHNV and YYDKDF (reference sequence). The chain's CDR3 is CATSRDTGTSGSFF. DNA for the CDR3: TGTGCCACCAGCAGGGATACAGGGACTTCGGGATCTTTCTTT.

This chain links TRBV27 with TRBJ2-1, with D perhaps TRBD1 (5 bases). Trimming pared 0 bases from V and 5 bases from J, leaving 14 bases between. Germline lookup yields CDR1 MNHEY and CDR2 SMNVEV (reference sequence). The CDR3 totals 16 residues. As DNA, the CDR3 is TGTGCCAGCAGTTTATCGGCGACAGAACCTAACAATGAGCAGTTCTTC. It codes for CASSLSATEPNNEQFF.

The rearrangement uses TRBV5-6 and TRBJ1-5; 8 bases line up with TRBD1. The CDR3 length is 14 residues. Trimming removed 4 bases from V and 5 bases from J; junction bases left unmatched: 5. The germline CDR1 and CDR2 sequences are SGHDT and YYEEEE. The CDR3 sequence: CASSLGTGDQPQHF. CDR3 DNA: TGTGCCAGCAGCCTCGGGACAGGAGATCAGCCCCAGCATTTT.

This sequence joins TRBV6-5 and TRBJ2-2, with D maybe TRBD2 (5 bases). Trimming removed 6 bases from V and 7 bases from J, with 12 bases in between. This CDR3 comprises 13 residues. Per germline, CDR1 MNHEY and CDR2 SVGAGI. The CDR3 loop reads CASRWRTVGELFF. The CDR3 DNA reads TGTGCCAGCAGATGGAGGACTGTCGGGGAGCTGTTTTTT.

J is TRBJ2-4 and V is TRBV28; TRBD1 might be the D (6 bases). Germline CDR1 reads MDHEN; CDR2 reads SYDVKM. The length of the CDR3 is 10 residues. Trimming cost V 6 bases and J 10 bases, with 7 bases left between them. The CDR3 reads CASSQGIQYF. The CDR3 bases are TGTGCCAGCAGCCAGGGGATTCAGTACTTC.

The chain recombines TRBV10-3 with TRBJ1-5; 7 bases are a match to TRBD1. V gave up 10 bases and J gave up 5 bases; unmatched junction bases: 14. Germline-derived CDR1 and CDR2 are ENHRY and SYGVKD. The CDR3 contains 15 residues. The CDR3, as DNA: TGTGCCAGCCAATCAACACAGGGGCCCTATCAGCCCCAGCATTTT. Translated, it gives CASQSTQGPYQPQHF.

V is TRBV19 and J is TRBJ2-3, with D perhaps matching TRBD2 (6 bases). Germline loops: CDR1 LNHDA, CDR2 SQIVND (reference sequence). The CDR3 runs 16 residues. Trimming took 3 bases from V and 5 from J, leaving 18 bases between them. Here the CDR3 DNA reads TGTGCCAGTAGTATGATGACGGTGTGGGGGGAAGATACGCAGTATTTT. This gives the protein CASSMMTVWGEDTQYF.

The rearrangement links TRBV19 to TRBJ2-5, with 15 bases identical to TRBD2. This CDR3 region has 19 residues. In germline, CDR1 is LNHDA, CDR2 SQIVND (reference sequence). The V segment lost 5 bases and the J segment 5 bases; nucleotides outside the gene matches: 15. The CDR3 coding sequence is TGTGCCAGTAGTTCTATCCGGACTAGCGGGAGGGCCGAACGGGAGACCCAGTACTTC. Translated: CASSSIRTSGRAERETQYF.

The V and J genes are TRBV6-6 and TRBJ2-3; D is perhaps TRBD1 (6 bases). Between the trimmed V and J ends, which lost 10 bases and 4 bases, there was a span of 15 bases. The length of the CDR3 is 13 residues. The germline V gene encodes CDR1 MNHNY and CDR2 SVGAGI (reference sequence). DNA of the CDR3: TGTGCCACCCGAGGACAGCAGTCAGATACGCAGTATTTT. Residues: CATRGQQSDTQYF.

The J gene is TRBJ1-1, the V gene TRBV30; D unclear. Per the germline V gene, CDR1 is GTSNPN and CDR2 is SVGIG (reference sequence). The CDR3 sequence is 16 residues long. The V gene lost 2 bases and the J gene lost 0 bases, with 16 bases spanning the gap. CDR3 region: CAWSPRSLTVNTEAFF. The CDR3 region has the DNA TGTGCCTGGAGTCCTCGCTCCCTGACGGTGAACACTGAAGCTTTCTTT.

This chain joins TRBV5-1 and TRBJ2-3; D possibly corresponds to TRBD2 (6 bases). The CDR3 is made up of 14 amino acids. CDR1 SGHRS and CDR2 YFSETQ come from the germline V gene. The ends were cut back, 6 bases at V and 1 base at J, with 12 bases in the middle. CDR3 sequence reads: CASKWGGGTDTQYF. CDR3 nucleotides: TGCGCCAGCAAATGGGGAGGAGGCACAGATACGCAGTATTTT.

The chain carries TRBV10-3 and TRBJ1-1; D remains unclear. Germline V gene sequence: CDR1 ENHRY, CDR2 SYGVKD. V lost 7 bases to trimming and J lost 7 bases, with 16 bases between them. The CDR3 is 13 residues long. CDR3 nucleotides: TGTGCCATCACCCCTGACACTACTCGTGAAGCTTTCTTT. This encodes CAITPDTTREAFF.

The chain links TRBV6-4 to TRBJ2-7; TRBD1 matches at 11 bases. The junction had 8 bases not matched to a gene; V was cut back by 6 bases and J by 4 bases. The CDR3 length is 15 residues. CDR1 is MRHNA, CDR2 SNTAGT, per germline. This CDR3 reads CASSPGTGGPYEQYF. CDR3 nucleotide sequence: TGTGCCAGCAGCCCCGGGACAGGGGGGCCTTACGAGCAGTACTTC.

CDR3 amino acids: CASSQVAGSGTSGSLDTQYF. The CDR3 DNA reads as TGCGCCAGCAGCCAAGTCGCTGGCTCCGGGACTAGCGGGAGTTTGGATACGCAGTATTTT. This chain joins TRBV4-1 and TRBJ2-3, with 14 bases lining up with TRBD2. Germline assignment: CDR1 MGHRA and CDR2 YSYEKL. This CDR3 has 20 amino acids. Trimming removed 1 base from V and 6 bases from J; junction bases left unmatched: 15.

The chain joins TRBV10-3 to TRBJ1-1, with D perhaps TRBD1 (5 bases). The V gene's germline CDR1 is ENHRY and CDR2 SYGVKD. The CDR3 covers 11 residues. The germline V and J ends were trimmed by 10 bases and 3 bases, with 9 bases remaining between them. CDR3 region: CASKGDTEAFF. CDR3 nucleotide sequence: TGTGCCAGTAAAGGGGACACTGAAGCTTTCTTT.

The gene calls are TRBV7-9 and TRBJ1-5, with a weak D call TRBD1 (6 bases). Trimming shortened V by 2 bases and J by 5 bases, and 13 bases separated the two germline ends. CDR1 is SEHNR, CDR2 FQNEAQ, per germline (reference sequence). The CDR3 has 15 amino acids. CDR3: CASSLSRGGHQPQHF. In nucleotides, the CDR3 is TGTGCCAGCAGCTTAAGCAGGGGAGGACATCAGCCCCAGCATTTT.

The J gene is TRBJ2-3, the V gene TRBV5-6, with D perhaps matching TRBD1 (5 bases). V lost 0 bases and J lost 0, with 5 bases in between. Germline CDR1 is SGHDT and CDR2 is YYEEEE. This CDR3 contains 14 residues. CDR3 bases: TGTGCCAGCAGCTTGGACAGGAGCACAGATACGCAGTATTTT. Translation gives CASSLDRSTDTQYF.

The chain combines TRBV10-3 with TRBJ2-3, with D possibly matching TRBD2 (5 bases). Germline-derived CDR1 and CDR2 are ENHRY and SYGVKD. Trimming stripped 6 bases from V and 4 bases from J, with 8 bases between. This CDR3 spans 12 amino acids. CDR3 protein: CAIRGGSDTQYF. In nucleotides, the CDR3 is TGTGCCATCAGAGGCGGGTCAGATACGCAGTATTTT.

The chain is built from TRBV4-1 and TRBJ2-7, with D possibly being TRBD1 or TRBD2 (5 bases each). V lost 2 bases and J 3 bases, leaving 14 bases between the germline ends. This CDR3 has 15 residues. Germline V gene lookup returns CDR1 MGHRA and CDR2 YSYEKL. The CDR3 region is CASSQRNGTIYEQYF. CDR3 nucleotide sequence: TGCGCCAGCAGCCAAAGGAACGGGACGATCTACGAGCAGTACTTC.

The chain carries TRBV7-8 and TRBJ2-2; 8 bases match TRBD1. Per germline, CDR1 SGHVS and CDR2 FQNEAQ. CDR3 length equals 17 residues. V shed 2 bases, J shed 1 base, and the junction held 6 bases outside the gene matches. The CDR3 reads CASSLHGGQGNTGELFF. The CDR3, as DNA: TGTGCCAGCAGCTTACACGGTGGACAGGGGAACACCGGGGAGCTGTTTTTT.